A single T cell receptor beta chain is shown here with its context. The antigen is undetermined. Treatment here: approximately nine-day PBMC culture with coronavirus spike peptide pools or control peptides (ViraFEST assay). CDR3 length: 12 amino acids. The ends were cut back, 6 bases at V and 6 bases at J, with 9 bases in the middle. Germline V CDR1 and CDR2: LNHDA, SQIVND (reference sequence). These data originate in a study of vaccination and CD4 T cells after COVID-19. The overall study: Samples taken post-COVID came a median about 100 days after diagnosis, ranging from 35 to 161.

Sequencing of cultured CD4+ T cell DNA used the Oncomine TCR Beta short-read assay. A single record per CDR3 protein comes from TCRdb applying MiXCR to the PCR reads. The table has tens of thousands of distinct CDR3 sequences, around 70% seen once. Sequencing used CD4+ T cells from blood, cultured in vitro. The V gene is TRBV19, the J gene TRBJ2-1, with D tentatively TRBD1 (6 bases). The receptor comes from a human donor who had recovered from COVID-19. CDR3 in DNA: TGTGCCAGTAGGAGGACAGTCAATGAGCAGTTCTTC. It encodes CASRRTVNEQFF.